A single sample gave rise to the 26 T cell receptor beta chains below, sequenced in a study of metastatic and nonmetastatic thyroid tumors. Among the patients, none had received any treatment before thyroid surgery. TCRdb used MiXCR to call clones anew from the PCR reads. The sample has 15,000 or so clones; about 29% are singletons. The sample consisted of blood. The source of these receptors is a female donor with papillary thyroid cancer or a benign thyroid nodule (not recorded which). Some clones in this sample may be carry-over from other donors' samples.

By share, this clone counts as medium-sized. The chain couples TRBV7-3 to TRBJ2-7; possible D gene TRBD2, 7 bases. The CDR3 contains 15 residues. The ends were cut back, 5 bases at V and 3 bases at J, with 17 bases in the middle. Germline CDR1 reads SGHTA; CDR2 reads FQGTGA. The CDR3 reads CASSPQAGAFYEQYF. The CDR3 nucleotides read TGTGCCAGCAGCCCTCAGGCGGGGGCCTTCTACGAGCAGTACTTC.

This clone was picked up many times. The chain has TRBV18 and TRBJ2-7; TRBD1 is a possible D gene (6 bases). The V gene lost 5 bases and the J gene lost 2 bases, with 13 bases spanning the gap. The CDR3 is made up of 14 amino acids. Germline V gene data show CDR1 as KGHSH and CDR2 as LQKENI. The DNA for the CDR3 is TGTGCCAGCTCAACCCGGGACATTCCCTACGAGCAGTACTTC. Protein sequence: CASSTRDIPYEQYF.

This chain links TRBV7-2 with TRBJ1-5; 12 positions agree with TRBD1. Germline loops: CDR1 SGHTA, CDR2 FQGNSA. The trim removed 0 bases at V and 6 bases at J, leaving 12 bases unmatched. The CDR3 spans 19 residues. This CDR3 reads CASSLAPLGTGGQVQPQHF. In DNA, the CDR3 is TGTGCCAGCAGCTTAGCCCCTTTAGGGACAGGGGGCCAGGTTCAGCCCCAGCATTTT.

In this sample, this clone turned up many times. The rearrangement links TRBV20-1 to TRBJ2-3, with 7 nucleotides matching TRBD1. Germline V CDR1 and CDR2: DFQATT, SNEGSKA (reference sequence). The CDR3 consists of 14 residues. Trimming took 6 bases from V and 2 from J; bases not matched to a gene: 8. The CDR3 loop reads CSAAGTENTDTQYF. As DNA, the CDR3 is TGCAGTGCGGCCGGGACAGAGAACACAGATACGCAGTATTTT.

The rearrangement uses TRBV19 and TRBJ2-7; 7 bases fit TRBD1. CDR3 length equals 13 residues. J was trimmed by 7 bases and V by 4 bases; bases with no gene match: 7. Germline lookup yields CDR1 LNHDA and CDR2 SQIVND (reference sequence). This CDR3 is CASSTGTAGEQYF. The DNA of the CDR3 is TGTGCCAGTAGTACAGGGACAGCTGGGGAGCAGTACTTC.

In its sample, this clone ranks as medium-sized. The V and J genes are TRBV15 and TRBJ2-1; D is uncertain. This CDR3 is built from 16 residues. V was shortened by 0 bases and J by 5 bases, with 14 bases between the two germline ends. Per the germline V gene, CDR1 is LNHNV and CDR2 is YYDKDF (reference sequence). The CDR3 reads CATSREDPGENNEQFF. The CDR3 nucleotides are TGTGCCACCAGCAGAGAAGATCCAGGCGAGAACAATGAGCAGTTCTTC.

As regards this clone: Germline is not matched at one junction end, which may reflect a read error. J is TRBJ2-3 and V is TRBV10-2; D is tentatively TRBD1 or TRBD2 (5 bases each). The CDR3 has 15 amino acids. CDR1 is WSHSY and CDR2 is SAAADI in the germline V gene. The DNA for the CDR3 is TGCGCCACCAGTCCAATCCGAGGGGTCCCAGATCCGCAGTATTTT. Residues: CATSPIRGVPDPQYF.

The V and J genes are TRBV7-2 and TRBJ2-7, with 7 bases lining up with TRBD2. J was trimmed by 1 base and V by 5 bases; bases with no gene match: 2. The CDR3 has 13 amino acids. CDR1 is SGHTA, CDR2 FQGNSA, per germline. The CDR3 coding sequence is TGTGCCAGCAGCCCCGGGGGGTCCTACGAGCAGTACTTC. It translates to CASSPGGSYEQYF.

The chain combines TRBV6-9 with TRBJ2-5; the match to TRBD2 covers 9 bases. Germline V CDR1 and CDR2: MNHGY, SVAAGI. V was clipped by 2 bases and J by 5 bases; unmatched bases: 9. This CDR3 is built from 16 residues. CDR3 protein: CASSYGGGRAGETQYF. The CDR3 DNA is TGTGCCAGCAGTTATGGCGGCGGGAGGGCCGGGGAGACCCAGTACTTC.

There are many counts of this clone. Germline and junction disagree at one end, which may indicate a read error. The gene calls are TRBV4-3 and TRBJ2-1; the match to TRBD2 covers 9 bases. Germline loops: CDR1 LGHNA, CDR2 YSLEER. CDR3 length: 15 residues. CDR3 bases: TGCGCCAGCAACCAAGTTGTAGCGGGAGTCTATGAGCAGTTCTTC. Its protein product is CASNQVVAGVYEQFF.

This clone occurred many times. A much more abundant neighbour one base away suggests this may be a read error. This sequence joins TRBV18 and TRBJ2-7; TRBD1 matches 7 bases. V trimming: 5 bases; J trimming: 2 bases; junction bases outside the gene matches: 6. The CDR3 extends over 14 amino acids. Per germline, CDR1 KGHSH and CDR2 LQKENI. The CDR3 region has the DNA TGTGCCAGCTCAACCCGGGACAGTCCCTACGAGCAGTACTTC. Its protein product is CASSTRDSPYEQYF.

In its sample, this clone was seen a few times. V is TRBV6-5 and J is TRBJ2-7; 7 nucleotides align to TRBD1. The CDR3 spans 14 residues. The V and J ends lost 5 bases and 2 bases, in that order; junction bases with no gene match: 6. Germline lookup yields CDR1 MNHEY and CDR2 SVGAGI. The CDR3 protein is CASSIGTVTYEQYF. CDR3 in DNA: TGTGCCAGCAGTATCGGGACAGTAACCTACGAGCAGTACTTC.

This clone is judged medium-sized. The rearrangement links TRBV7-3 to TRBJ1-2, with 7 positions matching TRBD1. The V and J ends lost 5 bases and 8 bases, in that order; junction bases with no gene match: 11. The CDR3 is made up of 14 amino acids. Germline loops: CDR1 SGHTA, CDR2 FQGTGA. The CDR3 is CASSLPGGGRGYTF. CDR3 DNA: TGTGCCAGCAGCCTCCCGGGAGGGGGCAGAGGCTACACCTTC.

The chain carries TRBV10-2 and TRBJ2-1, with D possibly TRBD2 on 6 matching bases. V was trimmed by 3 bases and J by 8 bases, leaving 23 bases between them. Germline V gives CDR1 WSHSY, CDR2 SAAADI. The CDR3 sequence is 17 residues long. The CDR3 sequence is CASSDPPGLSGLYEQFF. DNA for the CDR3: TGCGCCAGCAGTGACCCCCCCGGACTATCGGGGTTATATGAGCAGTTCTTC.

There are many counts of this clone. The rearrangement uses TRBV2 and TRBJ2-3; 9 bases map to TRBD2. Trimming removed 7 bases from V and 5 bases from J; junction bases left unmatched: 7. This CDR3 comprises 14 residues. Germline CDR1 reads SNHLY; CDR2 reads FYNNEI. This CDR3 is CASNSGGRGDTQYF. As DNA, the CDR3 is TGTGCCAGCAATAGCGGGGGCCGGGGAGATACGCAGTATTTT. Drawing the rest from reference TRBV2 and TRBJ2-3, the complete variable domain is EPEVTQTPSHQVTQMGQEVILRCVPISNHLYFYWYRQILGQKVEFLVSFYNNEISEKSEIFDDQFSVERPDGSNFTLKIRSTKLEDSAMYFCASNSGGRGDTQYFGPGTRLTVL.

The genes are TRBV20-1 and TRBJ2-7; the D gene is possibly TRBD2 (6 bases). This CDR3 spans 12 amino acids. Trimming cost V 7 bases and J 10 bases, with 20 bases left between them. Germline assignment: CDR1 DFQATT and CDR2 SNEGSKA (reference sequence). The CDR3 sequence: CSDLRDSHYQYF. The CDR3 coding sequence is TGCAGTGATTTGCGGGACTCTCACTATCAGTACTTC.

Relative to its sample, this clone is medium-sized. This rearrangement joins TRBV12-3 or TRBV12-4 to TRBJ1-1, with 7 bases fitting TRBD1. V lost 2 bases, J lost 4 bases, and 1 base stayed unmatched. The CDR3 is 13 residues long. The CDR3 here is CASSLRGPTEAFF. In nucleotides, the CDR3 is TGTGCCAGCAGTTTAAGGGGGCCCACTGAAGCTTTCTTT.

Only a few counts were recorded for this clone. The chain employs TRBV28 and TRBJ2-3; 13 nucleotides agree with TRBD2. Per germline, CDR1 MDHEN and CDR2 SYDVKM. Unmatched junction bases numbered 11, after V lost 6 bases and J lost 2 bases. The CDR3 runs 18 residues. The CDR3 loop is CASRPTSGRAGHTDTQYF. The CDR3 DNA is TGTGCCAGCAGACCCACTAGCGGGAGGGCCGGCCACACAGATACGCAGTATTTT. The variable domain in full, with the rest retrieved from reference TRBV28 and TRBJ2-3, is DVKVTQSSRYLVKRTGEKVFLECVQDMDHENMFWYRQDPGLGLRLIYFSYDVKMKEKGDIPEGYSVSREKKERFSLILESASTNQTSMYLCASRPTSGRAGHTDTQYFGPGTRLTVL.

This clone was found a few times. Other nucleotide sequences from this sample produce the same CDR3. This sequence joins TRBV27 and TRBJ2-2; the D is unclear. Germline V gene sequence: CDR1 MNHEY, CDR2 SMNVEV (reference sequence). With 3 bases removed from V and 9 bases from J, the gap between germline ends came to 8 bases. The CDR3 runs 12 residues. Written as DNA, the CDR3 is TGTGCCAGCAGTTTGGGTGGGCGGGAGCTGTTTTTT. Amino acids: CASSLGGRELFF.

This clone was observed a handful of times. The rearrangement links TRBV6-1 to TRBJ1-2; no firm D call. The V end lost 2 bases, the J end lost 4 bases, and 11 bases lay between the germline ends. The CDR3 is made up of 14 amino acids. The V gene's germline CDR1 is MNHNS and CDR2 SASEGT. The DNA for the CDR3 is TGTGCCAGCAGTGAAAGGCAGGTTGGCTATGGCTACACCTTC. Protein: CASSERQVGYGYTF.

Note on this clone: An end of the junction does not agree with germline; a read error may underlie this. DNA of the CDR3: TGTGCCAGCAGCTCCGCTCGGCCAGTCGGCAATGATCAGTTCTTC. Its translation: CASSSARPVGNDQFF. The chain uses TRBV5-4 and TRBJ2-1, with unresolved D. The CDR3 sequence is 15 residues long. Germline CDR1 SGHNT, CDR2 YYREEE (reference sequence).

This clone was seen many times. The chain has TRBV7-9 and TRBJ2-3; possibly TRBD2 for D (5 bases). V was shortened by 3 bases and J by 2 bases, with 24 bases between the two germline ends. Germline CDR1 is SEHNR and CDR2 is FQNEAQ (reference sequence). The CDR3 runs 19 residues. The CDR3 DNA sequence: TGTGCCAGCAGCTTTTTTGGGTTGGGCGGGCGGTACCCCACAGATACGCAGTATTTT. This codes for CASSFFGLGGRYPTDTQYF.

The chain has TRBV5-1 and TRBJ1-6; D not resolved. The V gene lost 6 bases and the J gene lost 5 bases, with 18 bases spanning the gap. The CDR3 length is 16 residues. CDR1 is SGHRS, CDR2 YFSETQ, per germline. DNA for the CDR3: TGCGCCAGCACCCCTGGGGTAGGGCGCAATAATTCACCCCTCCACTTT. Protein sequence: CASTPGVGRNNSPLHF.

By its share, this clone is medium-sized. V is TRBV20-1 and J is TRBJ2-7; 7 bases are a match to TRBD1. Germline CDR1 is DFQATT and CDR2 is SNEGSKA (reference sequence). This CDR3 has 15 residues. With 2 bases clipped from V and 7 bases from J, the junction kept 14 bases outside the gene matches. CDR3 sequence: CSARPSGTARWEQYF. For the CDR3, the DNA is TGCAGTGCTAGACCATCCGGGACAGCCCGCTGGGAGCAGTACTTC.

This clone was counted at least ten times. The same CDR3 arises from other DNA sequences in this sample as well. The chain combines TRBV6-1 with TRBJ2-4, with D unresolved. The CDR3 has 16 residues. V dropped 6 bases and J dropped 0 bases, with 15 bases sitting between them. CDR1 and CDR2 from the germline V gene are MNHNS and SASEGT. CDR3 nucleotides: TGTGCCAGCAGCCCGCGCCCTGAACTAGCCAAAAACATTCAGTACTTC. This gives the protein CASSPRPELAKNIQYF.

This clone appeared a few times. V and J are TRBV6-2 or TRBV6-3 and TRBJ2-1; 11 nucleotides align to TRBD2. CDR3 size: 14 residues. CDR1 and CDR2 from the germline V gene are MNHEY and SVGEGT. The V segment lost 6 bases and the J segment 10 bases; nucleotides outside the gene matches: 8. CDR3 residues: CASRFSGGAREQFF. The CDR3 DNA is TGTGCCAGCAGGTTTAGCGGGGGGGCCAGGGAGCAGTTCTTC.